One and the same sample provided the 8 T cell receptor beta chains below, sequenced in a study of control samples from healthy donors and cancer patients. Repertoires were generated with immunoSEQ multiplex PCR, while TCRdb's copy carries only in-frame clones and drops some. The sample comprises 80,000 to 100,000 clones, approximately 81% of which are singletons, and about 10% rests with the top ten. The material sequenced was blood. The source is a woman aged 25 to 39 in good health.

This chain connects TRBV5-5 to TRBJ1-2; a possible D gene is TRBD1 (6 bases). This CDR3 contains 13 residues. V gave up 3 bases and J gave up 4 bases, with 10 bases separating them. Per germline, CDR1 SGHKS and CDR2 YYEKEE (reference sequence). The CDR3 loop reads CASSSGGSYGYTF. The CDR3 nucleotides are TGTGCCAGCAGCTCGGGGGGCAGCTATGGCTACACCTTC.

This clone was seen just once. The chain employs TRBV6-6 and TRBJ1-1; D uncertain. With 6 bases removed from V and 4 bases from J, the gap between germline ends came to 12 bases. This CDR3 has 13 amino acids. Germline CDR1 and CDR2: MNHNY and SVGAGI (reference sequence). The CDR3 DNA reads as TGTGCCAGCAGCCTGGAGTTCGGCACTGAAGCTTTCTTT. Protein sequence: CASSLEFGTEAFF.

This clone was seen a handful of times. The genes are TRBV10-1 and TRBJ2-6; no clear D. Looked up from germline, CDR1 is WNHNN and CDR2 is SYGVQD (reference sequence). The V gene lost 3 bases and the J gene lost 1 base, with 7 bases spanning the gap. The CDR3 runs to 15 residues. The CDR3 spells CASSDWGSGANVLTF. In DNA, the CDR3 is TGCGCCAGCAGTGATTGGGGATCTGGGGCCAACGTCCTGACTTTC.

The chain links TRBV9 to TRBJ2-5; TRBD2 matches at 10 bases. Germline CDR1 SGDLS, CDR2 YYNGEE. The V segment lost 0 bases and the J segment 2 bases; nucleotides outside the gene matches: 4. There are 16 residues in the CDR3. The CDR3 sequence is CASSVATSGVQETQYF. Here the CDR3 DNA reads TGTGCCAGCAGCGTAGCTACTAGCGGGGTACAAGAGACCCAGTACTTC.

Regarding this clone: Germline is not matched at one junction end, which may reflect a read error. This chain connects TRBV19 to TRBJ2-2; maybe TRBD2 (5 bases). Germline CDR1 and CDR2: LNHDA and SQIVND (reference sequence). The CDR3 totals 13 residues. CDR3: CASTEGGFRGAVF. The CDR3 bases are TGTGCCAGTACCGAAGGTGGTTTCCGGGGAGCTGTTTTT.

V usage is TRBV6-4 and J usage is TRBJ2-3, with 7 bases identical to TRBD2. CDR1 and CDR2 from the germline V gene are MRHNA and SNTAGT. V shed 0 bases and J 1 base; nucleotides not matched to a gene: 1. CDR3 length equals 15 residues. The CDR3 here is CASSDSRGGTDTQYF. Here the CDR3 DNA reads TGTGCCAGCAGTGACTCTCGGGGGGGCACAGATACGCAGTATTTT.

The gene calls are TRBV12-3 or TRBV12-4 and TRBJ1-2; 8 bases agree with TRBD1. The CDR3 runs 13 residues. Trimming cost V 6 bases and J 5 bases; bases outside gene matches: 5. The CDR3 nucleotides are TGTGCCAGCAGCCGACAGGGGCCGTATGGCTACACCTTC. This sequence encodes CASSRQGPYGYTF.

The chain joins TRBV7-9 to TRBJ2-1; tentative D call: TRBD1 (6 bases). The CDR3 has 13 residues. The V gene's germline CDR1 is SEHNR and CDR2 FQNEAQ (reference sequence). V was pared by 6 bases and J by 9 bases, with 15 bases between. In DNA, the CDR3 is TGTGCCAGCAGTCAGGGGCAGGGAGCTGAGCAGTTCTTC. Amino acid sequence: CASSQGQGAEQFF.